Listed below are T cell receptor beta chains from one sample, sequenced in a study of T cells in Graves' hyperthyroidism and ophthalmopathy. TCRdb called the multiplex PCR reads again in MiXCR, with one record for every CDR3 protein. The data hold some 300,000 distinct CDR3 sequences, with approximately 17% observed a single time. Sequencing used blood. Source of these receptors: a man between 25 and 39 years old with Graves' hyperthyroidism. CDR3s include the opening cysteine and the closing phenylalanine or tryptophan. Fields, in order: D gene, V gene, J gene, clone size, CDR3 protein, CDR3 DNA. A D gene is named only where the DNA matches it firmly. Clone size is given for some rows only: seen once, a few or many times, or a class if the clone is expanded.

d_gene: .
v_gene: TRBV7-8
j_gene: TRBJ1-1
abundance: many
CDR3aa: CASSEGRSTEAFF
CDR3nt: TGTGCCAGCAGCGAAGGGAGGTCCACTGAAGCTTTCTTT

d_gene: TRBD1
v_gene: TRBV6-2/TRBV6-3
j_gene: TRBJ2-7
abundance: few
CDR3aa: CASRQGDEQYF
CDR3nt: TGTGCCAGCCGACAGGGGGACGAGCAGTACTTC

d_gene: TRBD2
v_gene: TRBV7-2
j_gene: TRBJ2-7
abundance: .
CDR3aa: CASSFGTSLFYEQYF
CDR3nt: TGTGCCAGCAGCTTTGGGACTAGCCTCTTCTACGAGCAGTACTTC

d_gene: TRBD2
v_gene: TRBV15
j_gene: TRBJ2-5
abundance: many
CDR3aa: CATRLAGRERGKTQYF
CDR3nt: TGTGCCACACGGCTAGCGGGGAGGGAACGGGGAAAGACCCAGTACTTC

d_gene: .
v_gene: TRBV20-1
j_gene: TRBJ2-3
abundance: few
CDR3aa: CSEAGLNGADTQYF
CDR3nt: TGCAGTGAGGCGGGGCTGAATGGGGCAGATACGCAGTATTTT

d_gene: .
v_gene: TRBV7-3
j_gene: TRBJ1-1
abundance: few
CDR3aa: CASSVGPTNTEAFF
CDR3nt: TGTGCCAGCAGTGTCGGACCGACGAACACTGAAGCTTTCTTT

d_gene: .
v_gene: TRBV3-1
j_gene: TRBJ1-3
abundance: .
CDR3aa: CASSQPRISGNTIYF
CDR3nt: TGTGCCAGCAGCCAACCGAGAATCTCTGGAAACACCATATATTTT

d_gene: TRBD1
v_gene: TRBV20-1
j_gene: TRBJ1-3
abundance: few
CDR3aa: CSAQTGGEGNTIYF
CDR3nt: TGCAGTGCCCAGACAGGGGGCGAAGGAAACACCATATATTTT

d_gene: TRBD2
v_gene: TRBV2
j_gene: TRBJ2-7
abundance: many
CDR3aa: CASRATSGRAGEQYF
CDR3nt: TGTGCCAGCAGGGCGACTAGCGGGAGGGCCGGGGAGCAGTACTTC

d_gene: .
v_gene: TRBV6-6
j_gene: TRBJ2-1
abundance: .
CDR3aa: CASSYSEDNEQFF
CDR3nt: TGTGCCAGCAGTTACTCAGAGGACAATGAGCAGTTCTTC

d_gene: .
v_gene: TRBV19
j_gene: TRBJ2-2
abundance: many
CDR3aa: CATSDGANTGELFF
CDR3nt: TGTGCCACCTCAGACGGCGCGAACACCGGGGAGCTGTTTTTT

d_gene: .
v_gene: TRBV5-1
j_gene: TRBJ2-5
abundance: once
CDR3aa: CASSFLVGPVVETQYF
CDR3nt: TGCGCCAGCAGCTTCCTAGTCGGCCCGGTGGTAGAGACCCAGTACTTC

d_gene: TRBD1
v_gene: TRBV2
j_gene: TRBJ1-5
abundance: .
CDR3aa: CASRQTGVVDQPQHF
CDR3nt: TGCGCCAGCAGACAAACAGGGGTCGTCGATCAGCCCCAGCATTTT

d_gene: TRBD1
v_gene: TRBV15
j_gene: TRBJ1-2
abundance: .
CDR3aa: CATSRPDRELYGYTF
CDR3nt: TGTGCCACCAGCAGACCGGACAGGGAACTCTATGGCTACACCTTC

d_gene: .
v_gene: TRBV10-1
j_gene: TRBJ2-3
abundance: many
CDR3aa: CASSGPGYTQYF
CDR3nt: TGCGCCAGCAGTGGCCCCGGGTATACGCAGTATTTT

d_gene: .
v_gene: TRBV7-9
j_gene: TRBJ2-7
abundance: .
CDR3aa: CASSLNGGAVGEQYF
CDR3nt: TGTGCCAGCAGCTTAAACGGGGGAGCAGTGGGCGAGCAGTACTTC

d_gene: .
v_gene: TRBV5-1
j_gene: TRBJ2-2
abundance: .
CDR3aa: CASSLGGYETGELFF
CDR3nt: TGCGCCAGCAGCTTGGGAGGGTATGAGACCGGGGAGCTGTTTTTT

d_gene: .
v_gene: TRBV12-3/TRBV12-4
j_gene: TRBJ1-3
abundance: many
CDR3aa: CASSLVDSPLGNTIYF
CDR3nt: TGTGCCAGCAGTTTAGTGGACAGCCCACTTGGAAACACCATATATTTT

d_gene: .
v_gene: TRBV12-3/TRBV12-4
j_gene: TRBJ2-2
abundance: many
CDR3aa: CASSFTPAPNTGELFF
CDR3nt: TGTGCCAGCAGTTTTACCCCCGCCCCGAACACCGGGGAGCTGTTTTTT

d_gene: TRBD1
v_gene: TRBV14
j_gene: TRBJ2-3
abundance: many
CDR3aa: CASSQDRDRDYDTQYF
CDR3nt: TGTGCCAGCAGCCAAGACCGGGACAGGGATTACGATACGCAGTATTTT

d_gene: .
v_gene: TRBV11-2
j_gene: TRBJ2-7
abundance: many
CDR3aa: CASSLRGSGPRPEQYF
CDR3nt: TGTGCCAGCAGCCTCCGGGGTAGCGGCCCAAGGCCCGAGCAGTACTTC

d_gene: TRBD2
v_gene: TRBV18
j_gene: TRBJ2-3
abundance: few
CDR3aa: CASSPRGLAGTDTQYF
CDR3nt: TGTGCCAGCTCACCGCGGGGGCTAGCGGGAACTGATACGCAGTATTTT

d_gene: TRBD2
v_gene: TRBV19
j_gene: TRBJ2-1
abundance: many
CDR3aa: CASSPQLAEQFF
CDR3nt: TGTGCCAGTAGTCCCCAACTAGCGGAGCAGTTCTTC

d_gene: .
v_gene: TRBV24-1
j_gene: TRBJ2-1
abundance: few
CDR3aa: CATSDPWTGEQFF
CDR3nt: TGTGCCACCAGTGATCCCTGGACGGGAGAGCAGTTCTTC

d_gene: .
v_gene: TRBV6-1
j_gene: TRBJ1-2
abundance: few
CDR3aa: CASSSDRTGGYTF
CDR3nt: TGTGCCAGCAGTTCCGACAGGACGGGGGGCTACACCTTC

d_gene: .
v_gene: TRBV28
j_gene: TRBJ2-7
abundance: many
CDR3aa: CASSISPGATYEQYF
CDR3nt: TGTGCCAGCAGCATATCACCCGGCGCTACCTACGAGCAGTACTTC

d_gene: TRBD1
v_gene: TRBV7-8
j_gene: TRBJ1-6
abundance: few
CDR3aa: CASSTQGASYNSPLHF
CDR3nt: TGTGCCAGCAGCACACAGGGGGCTTCCTATAATTCACCCCTCCACTTT

d_gene: .
v_gene: TRBV30
j_gene: TRBJ1-5
abundance: .
CDR3aa: CAWSVLSNQPQHF
CDR3nt: TGTGCCTGGAGTGTACTTAGCAATCAGCCCCAGCATTTT

d_gene: TRBD1
v_gene: TRBV7-8
j_gene: TRBJ1-2
abundance: .
CDR3aa: CASSLGQGAWVYGYTF
CDR3nt: TGTGCCAGCAGCCTCGGACAGGGGGCTTGGGTCTATGGCTACACCTTC

d_gene: .
v_gene: TRBV30
j_gene: TRBJ1-2
abundance: many
CDR3aa: CAWSVAYGYTF
CDR3nt: TGTGCCTGGAGTGTAGCCTACGGCTACACCTTC

d_gene: TRBD2
v_gene: TRBV19
j_gene: TRBJ2-1
abundance: few
CDR3aa: CASTSPAGGNEQFF
CDR3nt: TGTGCCAGTACCTCTCCAGCGGGAGGTAATGAGCAGTTCTTC

d_gene: .
v_gene: TRBV7-9
j_gene: TRBJ2-7
abundance: .
CDR3aa: CASSFPGMFSYEQYF
CDR3nt: TGTGCCAGCAGCTTTCCCGGTATGTTTTCCTACGAGCAGTACTTC

d_gene: .
v_gene: TRBV18
j_gene: TRBJ1-1
abundance: many
CDR3aa: CASSPDRMTEAFF
CDR3nt: TGTGCCAGCTCACCCGATAGGATGACTGAAGCTTTCTTT

d_gene: .
v_gene: TRBV12-3/TRBV12-4
j_gene: TRBJ2-4
abundance: .
CDR3aa: CASSDLHGGRASIAKNIQYF
CDR3nt: TGTGCCAGCAGCGATCTCCATGGGGGGCGCGCGTCAATAGCCAAAAACATTCAGTACTTC

d_gene: .
v_gene: TRBV5-1
j_gene: TRBJ2-5
abundance: many
CDR3aa: CASSLIGPETQYF
CDR3nt: TGCGCCAGCAGCTTGATAGGTCCAGAGACCCAGTACTTC

d_gene: .
v_gene: TRBV5-5
j_gene: TRBJ1-5
abundance: few
CDR3aa: CASSLGGVSNQPQHF
CDR3nt: TGTGCCAGCAGCTTGGGGGGGGTTAGCAATCAGCCCCAGCATTTT

d_gene: TRBD2
v_gene: TRBV24-1
j_gene: TRBJ2-1
abundance: .
CDR3aa: CATSDFGGDYNEQFF
CDR3nt: TGTGCCACCAGTGATTTCGGGGGGGACTACAATGAGCAGTTCTTC

d_gene: TRBD1
v_gene: TRBV12-3/TRBV12-4
j_gene: TRBJ1-2
abundance: few
CDR3aa: CASSVHRGPYGYTF
CDR3nt: TGTGCCAGCAGTGTACACAGGGGGCCCTATGGCTACACCTTC

d_gene: .
v_gene: TRBV29-1
j_gene: TRBJ1-1
abundance: .
CDR3aa: CSGEGGTEAFF
CDR3nt: TGCAGCGGGGAAGGGGGGACTGAAGCTTTCTTT

d_gene: .
v_gene: TRBV12-3/TRBV12-4
j_gene: TRBJ1-5
abundance: few
CDR3aa: CASSFSNQPQHF
CDR3nt: TGTGCCAGCAGTTTTAGCAATCAGCCCCAGCATTTT

d_gene: .
v_gene: TRBV3-1
j_gene: TRBJ1-5
abundance: many
CDR3aa: CASSQTGSQPQHF
CDR3nt: TGTGCCAGCAGCCAGACAGGTAGTCAGCCCCAGCATTTT

d_gene: .
v_gene: TRBV20-1
j_gene: TRBJ1-1
abundance: few
CDR3aa: CSASTAGEYSAFF
CDR3nt: TGCAGTGCTAGTACGGCAGGGGAGTACTCGGCTTTCTTT

d_gene: TRBD1
v_gene: TRBV28
j_gene: TRBJ1-1
abundance: .
CDR3aa: CASKTGGETEAFF
CDR3nt: TGTGCCAGCAAGACAGGGGGTGAGACTGAAGCTTTCTTT

d_gene: TRBD2
v_gene: TRBV19
j_gene: TRBJ2-2
abundance: few
CDR3aa: CAEYPPPVVSGRTGELFF
CDR3nt: TGTGCCGAATATCCGCCTCCCGTGGTGAGCGGGAGAACCGGGGAGCTGTTTTTT

d_gene: .
v_gene: TRBV11-2
j_gene: TRBJ1-2
abundance: .
CDR3aa: CASSLDRLGGYTF
CDR3nt: TGTGCCAGCAGCTTAGATCGTCTGGGGGGCTACACCTTC

d_gene: TRBD2
v_gene: TRBV5-4
j_gene: TRBJ2-1
abundance: few
CDR3aa: CASSATGGRDEQFF
CDR3nt: TGTGCCAGCAGCGCGACGGGCGGGAGGGATGAGCAGTTCTTC

d_gene: .
v_gene: TRBV30
j_gene: TRBJ2-4
abundance: .
CDR3aa: CAWSRTPLAKNIQYF
CDR3nt: TGTGCCTGGAGTCGCACCCCACTAGCCAAAAACATTCAGTACTTC

d_gene: .
v_gene: TRBV28
j_gene: TRBJ2-7
abundance: many
CDR3aa: CASTGRDAGDYEQYF
CDR3nt: TGTGCCAGCACCGGACGCGACGCAGGGGACTACGAGCAGTACTTC